Below are 8 T cell receptor beta chains sequenced from a single sample in a study of PD-L1 blockade in urothelial cancer. Sequencing was performed with immunoSEQ multiplex PCR; in TCRdb, only in-frame clones are kept and a portion is missing. The sample shows around 80,000 clones, around 90% of them seen only once. The sample consisted of PBMCs, taken around atezolizumab (anti-PD-L1) treatment. These receptors came from a woman in her seventies with urothelial cancer.

This sequence joins TRBV5-6 and TRBJ1-4; D gene ambiguous. Germline loops: CDR1 SGHDT, CDR2 YYEEEE. The CDR3 runs 16 residues. The V end was cut by 2 bases, the J end by 5 bases, with 16 bases between. CDR3 loop: CASSFFLTGSNEKLFF. As DNA, the CDR3 is TGTGCCAGCAGCTTTTTTCTTACGGGTTCGAATGAAAAACTGTTTTTT.

The rearrangement uses TRBV6-5 and TRBJ1-3; 8 positions match TRBD1. The CDR3 spans 14 residues. Germline assignment: CDR1 MNHEY and CDR2 SVGAGI. Trimming removed 5 bases from V and 2 bases from J; junction bases left unmatched: 2. The CDR3 spells CASSAGGAGNTIYF. The CDR3 coding sequence is TGTGCCAGCAGTGCAGGGGGCGCTGGAAACACCATATATTTT.

This chain links TRBV2 with TRBJ1-4; D uncertain. Germline V lookup: CDR1 SNHLY, CDR2 FYNNEI. V lost 7 bases, J lost 4 bases, and 7 bases lay in between. The CDR3 is 12 amino acids. CDR3 region: CASTAGNEKLFF. The DNA of the CDR3 is TGTGCCAGCACTGCCGGTAATGAAAAACTGTTTTTT.

The chain uses TRBV5-4 and TRBJ2-1; weak D call: TRBD1 (6 bases). The length of the CDR3 is 15 residues. The germline CDR1 and CDR2 sequences are SGHNT and YYREEE (reference sequence). The V and J ends lost 0 bases and 3 bases respectively, with 10 bases between them. CDR3 DNA: TGTGCCAGCAGCTTGGGGCTAGGGGGCTACAATGAGCAGTTCTTC. Its translation is CASSLGLGGYNEQFF.

The V call is TRBV5-4, the J call TRBJ1-5; D is perhaps TRBD1 (5 bases). The V gene's germline CDR1 is SGHNT and CDR2 YYREEE (reference sequence). The CDR3 is 14 amino acids. V lost 0 bases and J lost 5, with 9 bases in between. The CDR3 sequence: CASSLAGVDQPQHF. The CDR3 DNA sequence: TGTGCCAGCAGCTTGGCGGGGGTTGATCAGCCCCAGCATTTT. Full variable domain (missing parts from reference TRBV5-4 and TRBJ1-5): ETGVTQSPTHLIKTRGQQVTLRCSSQSGHNTVSWYQQALGQGPQFIFQYYREEENGRGNFPPRFSGLQFPNYSSELNVNALELDDSALYLCASSLAGVDQPQHFGDGTRLSIL.

V is TRBV11-2 and J is TRBJ2-3; 11 nucleotides line up with TRBD2. The germline V gene has CDR1 SGHAT and CDR2 FQNNGV. With V trimmed by 5 bases and J by 5 bases, 6 bases remained unmatched. The CDR3 is 15 residues long. The CDR3 region has the DNA TGTGCCAGCAGCCTAACTAGCGGGGGTATAGATACGCAGTATTTT. It yields the protein CASSLTSGGIDTQYF.

The V gene is TRBV7-3, the J gene TRBJ1-1; D call uncertain. The CDR3 runs to 13 residues. V lost 3 bases, J lost 0 bases, and 5 bases lay in between. In germline, CDR1 is SGHTA, CDR2 FQGTGA. In DNA form, the CDR3 reads TGTGCCAGCAGCTTCAACATGAACACTGAAGCTTTCTTT. Encoded protein: CASSFNMNTEAFF.

V is TRBV6-5 and J is TRBJ2-7; TRBD2 matches 7 bases. CDR1 MNHEY and CDR2 SVGAGI come from the germline V gene. The V gene end was trimmed by 2 bases and the J gene end by 0 bases; junction bases not matched to a gene: 1. This CDR3 comprises 14 residues. CDR3 residues: CASSYSGTSYEQYF. The CDR3, as DNA: TGTGCCAGCAGTTACAGCGGGACCTCCTACGAGCAGTACTTC.